Listed below are T cell receptor beta chains from one sample, sequenced in a study of response to subunit inactivated influenza vaccine. TCRdb analysed the RT-PCR reads with MiXCR anew, one entry per CDR3 protein. The sample includes fewer than 700,000 distinct CDR3 sequences, roughly 13% of them seen just once. The specimen was PBMCs from blood, collected roughly 48 days after vaccination. Receptors originate from a middle-aged man who received an inactivated influenza vaccine. Each CDR3 is given with its conserved first and last residue.

TRBJ1-5 | TRBV5-5 | CASSLSDWGNQPQHF
TRBJ2-5 | TRBV4-3 | CASSQDNRNQETQYF
TRBJ2-1 | TRBV20-1 | CSAISGAYNEQFF
TRBJ2-7 | TRBV6-6 | CASTPGTYEQYF
TRBJ2-1 | TRBV29-1 | CSADEQFF
TRBJ2-6 | TRBV4-2 | CASSSGESSSGANVLTF
TRBJ2-4 | TRBV5-1 | CASSTGETGIAKNIQYF
TRBJ2-7 | TRBV5-1 | CASSQTGTLPYEQYF
TRBJ2-3 | TRBV7-9 | CASSKTSGTDTQYF
TRBJ2-1 | TRBV2 | CARGANSYNEQFF
TRBJ1-2 | TRBV20-1 | CSAYRTQGRRRNYGYTF
TRBJ2-7 | TRBV29-1 | CSVGALANEQYF
TRBJ2-1 | TRBV10-3 | CAISESRSWTSSGRSNEQFF
TRBJ1-5 | TRBV10-3 | CAIRDRLDQPQHF